This T cell receptor beta chain stems from a study of radiotherapy plus CTLA-4 blockade in lung cancer. Study-wide results and caveats: Expansion of tumor-derived TCR clones was observed in blood after radiotherapy plus ipilimumab.

The CDR3 runs to 15 residues. The ends lost 3 bases at V and 6 bases at J; junction bases unmatched: 5. The germline CDR1 and CDR2 sequences are MNHNY and SVGAGI (reference sequence). TCRdb keeps only in-frame clones here, not all; method: immunoSEQ multiplex PCR. The data contain more than 95,000 clones, around 74% of them seen just once; the ten biggest clones take up around 2.7%. This clone showed up just a few times. Its antigen is unknown. This receptor was identified in a human donor with non-small cell lung cancer who had a partial response to radiotherapy plus ipilimumab. Some clones in this sample may be carry-over from other donors' samples. The starting material was peripheral blood, obtained from a patient treated with radiotherapy plus ipilimumab. J is TRBJ1-6 and V is TRBV6-6; 7 bases line up with TRBD1. The CDR3 nucleotides read TGTGCCAGCAGTTATTCGACAGGGCTTAATTCACCCCTCCACTTT. Its protein is CASSYSTGLNSPLHF.